This TCR beta chain comes out of a study of T-cell reconstitution after alpha-beta-depleted transplantation in children. Using unique molecular identifiers, the investigators prepared the TCRbeta library. MiXCR, applied by TCRdb to the PCR reads, yields one record per CDR3 protein. The sample holds some 530,000 distinct CDR3 sequences, around 12% seen once. The CDR3 is 15 residues long. J lost 7 bases, V lost 3 bases, and 5 bases had no gene match. Germline V gene lookup returns CDR1 PRHDT and CDR2 FYEKMQ (reference sequence). This TCR was sampled from a human donor who donated a stem cell graft to a child with combined immunodeficiency. The sample here was PBMCs from the stem cell graft donor, taken from the stem cell graft. The rearrangement joins TRBV13 to TRBJ2-1, with 11 nucleotides matching TRBD2. The CDR3 loop reads CASSFETSGTNEQFF. CDR3 bases: TGTGCCAGCAGCTTCGAGACTAGCGGGACAAATGAGCAGTTCTTC.